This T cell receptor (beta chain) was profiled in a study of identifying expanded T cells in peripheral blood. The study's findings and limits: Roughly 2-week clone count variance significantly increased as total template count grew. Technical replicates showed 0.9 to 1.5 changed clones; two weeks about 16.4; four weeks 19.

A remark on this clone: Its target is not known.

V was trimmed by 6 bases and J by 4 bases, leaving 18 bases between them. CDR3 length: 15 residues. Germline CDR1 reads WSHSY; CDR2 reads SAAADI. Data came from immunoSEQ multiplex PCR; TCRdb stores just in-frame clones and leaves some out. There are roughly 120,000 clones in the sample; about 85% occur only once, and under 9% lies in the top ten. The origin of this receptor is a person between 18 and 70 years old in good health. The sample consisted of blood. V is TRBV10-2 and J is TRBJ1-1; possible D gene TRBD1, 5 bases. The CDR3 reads CASSPEWGGITEAFF. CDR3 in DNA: TGCGCCAGCAGCCCGGAATGGGGGGGGATCACTGAAGCTTTCTTT.